One T cell receptor (beta chain) is described in this entry. The data are from a study of cytomegalovirus exposure and HLA in healthy donors. 13 Jbeta primers and 60 Vbeta primers were used for the PCR. Assay: immunoSEQ multiplex PCR; the TCRdb copy retains only in-frame clones and omits some. Among about 200,000 clones, around 78% were seen once, and the ten largest hold less than 2%. CDR3 length: 18 amino acids. Germline V gives CDR1 SGHAT, CDR2 FQNNGV. With V trimmed by 5 bases and J by 5 bases, 13 bases remained unmatched. The sample was PBMCs. This clonotype was obtained from a man between 25 and 39 years old in good health and CMV-seronegative. The chain links TRBV11-2 to TRBJ2-5; 14 bases fit TRBD2. In DNA, the CDR3 is TGTGCCAGCAGCCGGGGACCGGGGACTAGCGGGAGCTCGGAGACCCAGTACTTC. Amino acid sequence: CASSRGPGTSGSSETQYF.